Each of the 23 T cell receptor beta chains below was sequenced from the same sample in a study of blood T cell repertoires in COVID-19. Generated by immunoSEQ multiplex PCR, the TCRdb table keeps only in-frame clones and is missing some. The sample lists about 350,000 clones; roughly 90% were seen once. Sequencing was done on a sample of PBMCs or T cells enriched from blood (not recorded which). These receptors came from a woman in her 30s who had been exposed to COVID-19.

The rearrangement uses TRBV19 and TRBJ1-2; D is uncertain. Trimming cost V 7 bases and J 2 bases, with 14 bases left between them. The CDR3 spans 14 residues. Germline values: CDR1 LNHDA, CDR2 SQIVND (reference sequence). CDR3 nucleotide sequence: TGTGCCAGTATTGGGCAGTCTTTCAACTATGGCTACACCTTC. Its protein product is CASIGQSFNYGYTF.

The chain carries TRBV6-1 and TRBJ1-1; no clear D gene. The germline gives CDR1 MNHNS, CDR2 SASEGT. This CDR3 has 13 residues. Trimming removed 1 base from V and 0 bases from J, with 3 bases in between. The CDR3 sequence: CASSEVMNTEAFF. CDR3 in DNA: TGTGCCAGCAGTGAAGTTATGAACACTGAAGCTTTCTTT.

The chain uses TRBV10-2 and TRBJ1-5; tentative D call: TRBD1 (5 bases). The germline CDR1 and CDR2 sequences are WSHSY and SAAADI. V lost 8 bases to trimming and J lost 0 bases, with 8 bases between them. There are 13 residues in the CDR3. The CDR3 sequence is CASSDSSNQPQHF. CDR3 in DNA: TGCGCCAGCTCTGACAGTAGCAATCAGCCCCAGCATTTT.

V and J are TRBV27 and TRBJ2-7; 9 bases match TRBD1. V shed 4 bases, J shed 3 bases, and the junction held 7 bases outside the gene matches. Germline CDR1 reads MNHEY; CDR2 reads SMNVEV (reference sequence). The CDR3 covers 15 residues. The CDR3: CASSSNRGPYYEQYF. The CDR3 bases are TGTGCCAGCAGTTCAAACAGGGGGCCTTACTACGAGCAGTACTTC.

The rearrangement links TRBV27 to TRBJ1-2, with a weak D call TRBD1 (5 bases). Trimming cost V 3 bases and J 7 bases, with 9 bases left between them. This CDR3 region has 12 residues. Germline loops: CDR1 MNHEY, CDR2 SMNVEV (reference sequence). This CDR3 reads CASSFRGSGYTF. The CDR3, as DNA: TGTGCCAGCAGTTTTAGGGGATCTGGCTACACCTTC.

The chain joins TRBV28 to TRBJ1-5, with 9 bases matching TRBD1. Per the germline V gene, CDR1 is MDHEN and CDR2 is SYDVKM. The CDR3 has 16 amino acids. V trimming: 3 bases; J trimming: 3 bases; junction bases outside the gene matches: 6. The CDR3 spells CASSFMGQGNNQPQHF. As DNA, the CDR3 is TGTGCCAGCAGTTTTATGGGACAGGGAAACAATCAGCCCCAGCATTTT. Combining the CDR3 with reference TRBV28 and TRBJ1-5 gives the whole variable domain DVKVTQSSRYLVKRTGEKVFLECVQDMDHENMFWYRQDPGLGLRLIYFSYDVKMKEKGDIPEGYSVSREKKERFSLILESASTNQTSMYLCASSFMGQGNNQPQHFGDGTRLSIL.

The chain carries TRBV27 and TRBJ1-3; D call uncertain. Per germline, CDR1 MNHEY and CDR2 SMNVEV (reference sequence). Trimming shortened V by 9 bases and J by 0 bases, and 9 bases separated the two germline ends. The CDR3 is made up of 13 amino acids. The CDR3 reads CASGSDSGNTIYF. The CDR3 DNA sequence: TGTGCCAGTGGGAGTGACTCTGGAAACACCATATATTTT.

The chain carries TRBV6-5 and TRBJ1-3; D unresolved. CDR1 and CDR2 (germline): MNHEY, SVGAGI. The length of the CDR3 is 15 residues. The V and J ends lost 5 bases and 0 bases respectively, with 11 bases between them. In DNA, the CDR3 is TGTGCCAGCAGTCCACAACCTAGCTCTGGAAACACCATATATTTT. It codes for CASSPQPSSGNTIYF.

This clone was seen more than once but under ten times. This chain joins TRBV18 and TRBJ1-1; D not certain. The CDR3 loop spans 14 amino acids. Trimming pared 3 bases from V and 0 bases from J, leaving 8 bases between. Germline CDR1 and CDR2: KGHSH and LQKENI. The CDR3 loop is CASSPSGLNTEAFF. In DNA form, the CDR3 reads TGTGCCAGCTCACCTTCGGGTCTGAACACTGAAGCTTTCTTT.

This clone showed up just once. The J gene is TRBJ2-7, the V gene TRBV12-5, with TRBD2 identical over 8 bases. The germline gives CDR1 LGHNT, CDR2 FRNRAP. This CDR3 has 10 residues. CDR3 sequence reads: CGSGTYEQYF. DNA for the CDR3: TGTGGTAGCGGGACCTACGAGCAGTACTTC.

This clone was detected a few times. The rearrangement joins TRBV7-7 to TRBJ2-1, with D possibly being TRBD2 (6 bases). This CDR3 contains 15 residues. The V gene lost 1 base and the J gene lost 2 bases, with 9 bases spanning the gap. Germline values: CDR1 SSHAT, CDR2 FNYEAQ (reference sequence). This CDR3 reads CASSLVGGTYNEQFF. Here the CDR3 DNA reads TGTGCCAGCAGCTTAGTCGGGGGTACCTACAATGAGCAGTTCTTC.

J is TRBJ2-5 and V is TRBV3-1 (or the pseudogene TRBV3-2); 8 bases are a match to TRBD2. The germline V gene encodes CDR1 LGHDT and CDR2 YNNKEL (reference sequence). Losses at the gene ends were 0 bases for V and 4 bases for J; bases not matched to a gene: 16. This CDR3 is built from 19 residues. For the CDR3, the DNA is TGTGCCAGCAGCCAAGATTTTACAGCGGGAGTAGATGTTGGAGAGACCCAGTACTTC. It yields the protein CASSQDFTAGVDVGETQYF.

CDR3 in amino acids: CASSVAPSGRGEQFF. For the CDR3, the DNA is TGTGCCAGCAGCGTAGCCCCTAGCGGGAGAGGTGAGCAGTTCTTC. This chain links TRBV9 with TRBJ2-1, with TRBD2 matching 10 bases. Germline CDR1 and CDR2: SGDLS and YYNGEE. CDR3 length: 15 amino acids. V was clipped by 0 bases and J by 9 bases; unmatched bases: 6.

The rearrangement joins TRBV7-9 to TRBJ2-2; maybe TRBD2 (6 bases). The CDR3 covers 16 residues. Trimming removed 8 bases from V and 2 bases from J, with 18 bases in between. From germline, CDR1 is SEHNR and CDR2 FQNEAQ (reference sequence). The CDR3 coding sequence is TGTGCCAGCCCCCGTAGGGTAGCGGCTAACACCGGGGAGCTGTTTTTT. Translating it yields CASPRRVAANTGELFF.

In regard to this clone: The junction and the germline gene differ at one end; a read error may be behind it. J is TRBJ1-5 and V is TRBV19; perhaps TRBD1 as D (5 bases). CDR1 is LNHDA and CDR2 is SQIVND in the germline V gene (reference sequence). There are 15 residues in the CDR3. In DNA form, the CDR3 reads TGTGCCAGTAGTGTAGAGACAGTGAGCAATCAGCCCCAGCATTTT. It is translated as CASSVETVSNQPQHF.

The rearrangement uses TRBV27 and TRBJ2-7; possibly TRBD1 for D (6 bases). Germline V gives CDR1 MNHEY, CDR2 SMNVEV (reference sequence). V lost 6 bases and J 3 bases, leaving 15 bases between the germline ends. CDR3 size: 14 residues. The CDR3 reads CASRGRDTYYEQYF. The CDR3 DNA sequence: TGTGCCAGCAGGGGCCGGGACACGTACTACGAGCAGTACTTC.

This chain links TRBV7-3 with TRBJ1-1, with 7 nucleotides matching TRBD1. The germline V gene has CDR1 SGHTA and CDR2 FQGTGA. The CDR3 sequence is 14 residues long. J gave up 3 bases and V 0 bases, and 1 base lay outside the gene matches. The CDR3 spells CASSLTGQYTEAFF. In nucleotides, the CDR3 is TGTGCCAGCAGCTTAACGGGACAGTACACTGAAGCTTTCTTT.

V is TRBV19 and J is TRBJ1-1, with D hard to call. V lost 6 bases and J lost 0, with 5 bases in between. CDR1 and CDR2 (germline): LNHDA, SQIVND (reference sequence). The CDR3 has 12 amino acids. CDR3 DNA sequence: TGTGCCAGTAGCCACATGAACACTGAAGCTTTCTTT. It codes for CASSHMNTEAFF. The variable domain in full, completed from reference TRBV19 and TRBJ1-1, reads DGGITQSPKYLFRKEGQNVTLSCEQNLNHDAMYWYRQDPGQGLRLIYYSQIVNDFQKGDIAEGYSVSREKKESFPLTVTSAQKNPTAFYLCASSHMNTEAFFGQGTRLTVV.

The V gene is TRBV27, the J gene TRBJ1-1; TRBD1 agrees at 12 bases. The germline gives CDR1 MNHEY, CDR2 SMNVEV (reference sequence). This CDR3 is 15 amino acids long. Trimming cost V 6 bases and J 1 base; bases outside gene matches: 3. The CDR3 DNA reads TGTGCCAGCAGACCGGGACAGGGGGCGAACACTGAAGCTTTCTTT. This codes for CASRPGQGANTEAFF.

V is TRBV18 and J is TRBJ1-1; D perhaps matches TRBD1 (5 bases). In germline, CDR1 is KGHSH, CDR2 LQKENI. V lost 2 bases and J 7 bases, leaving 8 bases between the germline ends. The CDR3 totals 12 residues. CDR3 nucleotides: TGTGCCAGCTCACCATACGGGGGTGAAGCTTTCTTT. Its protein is CASSPYGGEAFF.

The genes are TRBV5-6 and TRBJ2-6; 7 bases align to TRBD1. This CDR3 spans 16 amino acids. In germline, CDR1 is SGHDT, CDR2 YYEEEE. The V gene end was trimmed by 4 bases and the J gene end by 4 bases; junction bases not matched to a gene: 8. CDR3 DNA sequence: TGTGCCAGCAGCCGGAAGACAGGGACCGGGGCCAACGTCCTGACTTTC. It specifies CASSRKTGTGANVLTF.

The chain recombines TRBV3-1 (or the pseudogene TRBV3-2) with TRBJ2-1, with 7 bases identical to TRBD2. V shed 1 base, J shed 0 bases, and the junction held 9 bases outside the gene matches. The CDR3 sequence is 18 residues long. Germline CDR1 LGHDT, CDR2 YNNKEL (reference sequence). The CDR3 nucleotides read TGTGCCAGCAGCCAAGGTCTAGCGGAGTGGAGCTCCTACAATGAGCAGTTCTTC. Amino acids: CASSQGLAEWSSYNEQFF.

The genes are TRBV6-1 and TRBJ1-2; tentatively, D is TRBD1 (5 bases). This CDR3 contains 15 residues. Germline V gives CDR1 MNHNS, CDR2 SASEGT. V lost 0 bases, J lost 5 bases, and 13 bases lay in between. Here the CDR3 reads CASSEAGWGPYGYTF. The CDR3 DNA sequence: TGTGCCAGCAGTGAAGCCGGCTGGGGCCCTTATGGCTACACCTTC.